The sample holds one count of the clone carrying this TCR beta chain. The CDR3 runs to 15 residues. Trimming left V 3 bases short and J 10 bases short, with 16 bases between. CDR1 and CDR2 from the germline V gene are MDHEN and SYDVKM. The data were obtained in a study of regulatory T cells in long-lasting Graves disease. Indicated time point: newly diagnosed GD, antithyroid drugs for less than 3 months. The TCR library was made from RNA that had been extracted from PBMCs in TRIzol. CDR3-region Arm-PCR and iRepertoire HTBI primers produced the TCR beta libraries. TCRdb independently ran MiXCR on the multiplex PCR reads; one entry per CDR3 protein. The sample has hundreds of thousands of distinct CDR3 sequences; about 11% are singletons. This sample was also put to use in a study of T cells in Graves' hyperthyroidism and ophthalmopathy. That paper notes: Aged 18 to 65, the patients had hyperthyroidism that was newly diagnosed and had lasted under 2 months.

The gene calls are TRBV28 and TRBJ1-6; D may be TRBD1 (6 bases). Sample: peripheral blood mononuclear cells (PBMCs), taken at new diagnosis, from a patient treated with antithyroid drugs. The TCR was taken from a woman aged 25 to 45 with Graves disease. DNA of the CDR3: TGTGCCAGCAGTTTGCACCAGGGGAGTGGGTCACCCCTCCACTTT. It translates to CASSLHQGSGSPLHF.